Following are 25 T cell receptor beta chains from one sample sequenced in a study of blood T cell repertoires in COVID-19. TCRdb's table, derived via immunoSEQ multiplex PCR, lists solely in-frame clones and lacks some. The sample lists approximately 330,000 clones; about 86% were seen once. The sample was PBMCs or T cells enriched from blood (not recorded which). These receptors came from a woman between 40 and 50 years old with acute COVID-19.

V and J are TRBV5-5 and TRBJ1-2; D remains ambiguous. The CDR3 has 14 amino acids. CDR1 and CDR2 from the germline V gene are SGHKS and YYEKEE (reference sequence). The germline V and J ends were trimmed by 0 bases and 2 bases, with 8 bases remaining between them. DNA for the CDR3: TGTGCCAGCAGCTTGGCCGGGAGGAACTATGGCTACACCTTC. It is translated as CASSLAGRNYGYTF.

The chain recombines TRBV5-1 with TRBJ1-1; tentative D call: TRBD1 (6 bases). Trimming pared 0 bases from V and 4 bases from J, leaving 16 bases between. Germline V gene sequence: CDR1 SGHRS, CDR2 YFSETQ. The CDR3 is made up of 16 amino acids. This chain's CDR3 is CASSLAGSRGGTEAFF. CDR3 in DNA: TGCGCCAGCAGCTTGGCGGGCAGTCGAGGGGGCACTGAAGCTTTCTTT.

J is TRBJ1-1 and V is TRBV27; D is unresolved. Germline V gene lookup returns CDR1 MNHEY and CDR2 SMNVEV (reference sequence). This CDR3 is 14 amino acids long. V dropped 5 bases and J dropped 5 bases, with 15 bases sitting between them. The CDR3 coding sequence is TGTGCCAGCAGTGCCACGGGGTATAGGACTGAAGCTTTCTTT. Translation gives CASSATGYRTEAFF.

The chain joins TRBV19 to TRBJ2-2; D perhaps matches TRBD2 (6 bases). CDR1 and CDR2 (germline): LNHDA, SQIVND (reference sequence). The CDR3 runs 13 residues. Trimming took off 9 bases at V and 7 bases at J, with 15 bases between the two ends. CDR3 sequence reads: CASSGRSIGELFF. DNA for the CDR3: TGTGCCAGCTCTGGGAGGTCGATCGGGGAGCTGTTTTTT. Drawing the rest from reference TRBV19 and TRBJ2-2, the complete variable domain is DGGITQSPKYLFRKEGQNVTLSCEQNLNHDAMYWYRQDPGQGLRLIYYSQIVNDFQKGDIAEGYSVSREKKESFPLTVTSAQKNPTAFYLCASSGRSIGELFFGEGSRLTVL.

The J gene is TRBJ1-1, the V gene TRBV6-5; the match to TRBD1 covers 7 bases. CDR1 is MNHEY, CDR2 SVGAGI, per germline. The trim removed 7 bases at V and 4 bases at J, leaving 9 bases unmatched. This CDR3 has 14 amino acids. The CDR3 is CASNPTGVSTEAFF. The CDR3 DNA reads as TGTGCCAGCAATCCTACAGGGGTAAGCACTGAAGCTTTCTTT.

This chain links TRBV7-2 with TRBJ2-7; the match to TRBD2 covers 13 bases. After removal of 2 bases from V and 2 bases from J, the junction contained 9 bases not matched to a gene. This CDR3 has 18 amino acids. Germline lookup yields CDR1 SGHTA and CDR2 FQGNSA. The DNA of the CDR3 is TGTGCCAGCAGCTTAAACATTGCGGGACTAGCGGGGACCTACGAGCAGTACTTC. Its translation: CASSLNIAGLAGTYEQYF.

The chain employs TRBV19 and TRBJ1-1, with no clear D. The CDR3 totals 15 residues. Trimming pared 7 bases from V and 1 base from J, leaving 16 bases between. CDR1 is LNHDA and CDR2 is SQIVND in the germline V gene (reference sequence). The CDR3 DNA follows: TGTGCCAGTAATGCTCAGTTGTATGGGAACACTGAAGCTTTCTTT. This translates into CASNAQLYGNTEAFF.

CDR3 residues: CASSPGDRLNSPLHF. DNA for the CDR3: TGTGCCAGCAGCCCAGGGGACAGGCTGAATTCACCCCTCCACTTT. The V gene is TRBV7-2, the J gene TRBJ1-6; 8 positions agree with TRBD1. From germline, CDR1 is SGHTA and CDR2 FQGNSA. V was pared by 5 bases and J by 7 bases, with 7 bases of the junction left unmatched. The CDR3 consists of 15 residues.

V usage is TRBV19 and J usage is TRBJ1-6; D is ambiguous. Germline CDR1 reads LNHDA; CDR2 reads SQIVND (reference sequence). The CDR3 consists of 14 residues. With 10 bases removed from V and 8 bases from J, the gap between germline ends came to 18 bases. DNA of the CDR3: TGTGCCACCACGCGGCAAGGGAGGCATTCACCCCTCCACTTT. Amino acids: CATTRQGRHSPLHF.

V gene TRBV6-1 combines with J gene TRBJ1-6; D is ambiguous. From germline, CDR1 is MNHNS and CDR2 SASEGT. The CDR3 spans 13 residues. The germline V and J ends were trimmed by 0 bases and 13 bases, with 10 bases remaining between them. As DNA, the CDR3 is TGTGCCAGCAGTGAAGCCTGGCTCTCGCCCCTCCACTTT. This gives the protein CASSEAWLSPLHF.

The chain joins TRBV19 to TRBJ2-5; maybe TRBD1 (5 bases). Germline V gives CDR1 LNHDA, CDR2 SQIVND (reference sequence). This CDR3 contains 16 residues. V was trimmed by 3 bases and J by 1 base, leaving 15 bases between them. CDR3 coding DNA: TGTGCCAGTAGTATTTTACCAGGGCTTGGCCAAGAGACCCAGTACTTC. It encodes CASSILPGLGQETQYF.

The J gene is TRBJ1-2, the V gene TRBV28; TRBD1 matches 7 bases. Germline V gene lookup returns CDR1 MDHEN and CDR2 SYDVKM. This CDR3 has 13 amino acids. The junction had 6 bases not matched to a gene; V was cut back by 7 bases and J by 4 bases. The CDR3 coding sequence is TGTGCCAGCAAGAAGACAGGGACCTATGGCTACACCTTC. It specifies CASKKTGTYGYTF.

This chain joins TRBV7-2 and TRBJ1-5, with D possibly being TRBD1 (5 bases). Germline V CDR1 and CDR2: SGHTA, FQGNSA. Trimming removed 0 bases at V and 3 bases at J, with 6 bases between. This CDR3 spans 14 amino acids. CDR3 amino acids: CASSLAGVNQPQHF. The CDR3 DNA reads TGTGCCAGCAGCTTAGCAGGGGTCAATCAGCCCCAGCATTTT.

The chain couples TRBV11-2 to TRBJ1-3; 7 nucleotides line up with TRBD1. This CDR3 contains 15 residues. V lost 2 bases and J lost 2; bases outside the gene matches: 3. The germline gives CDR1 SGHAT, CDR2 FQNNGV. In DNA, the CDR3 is TGTGCCAGCAGCTTACTGGGGACAGCTGGAAACACCATATATTTT. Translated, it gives CASSLLGTAGNTIYF.

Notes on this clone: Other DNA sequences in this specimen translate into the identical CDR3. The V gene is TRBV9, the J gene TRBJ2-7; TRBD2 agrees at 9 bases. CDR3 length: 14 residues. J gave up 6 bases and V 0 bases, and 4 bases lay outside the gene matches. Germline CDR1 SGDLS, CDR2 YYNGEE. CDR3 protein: CASSVDLAGSEQYF. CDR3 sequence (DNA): TGTGCCAGCAGCGTAGACCTAGCGGGGAGCGAGCAGTACTTC.

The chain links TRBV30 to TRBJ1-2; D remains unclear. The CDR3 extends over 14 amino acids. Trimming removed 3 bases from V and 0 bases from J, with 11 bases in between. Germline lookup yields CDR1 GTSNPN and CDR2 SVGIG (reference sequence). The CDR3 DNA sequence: TGTGCCTGGAGGTGCAGTACAGCTAACTATGGCTACACCTTC. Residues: CAWRCSTANYGYTF.

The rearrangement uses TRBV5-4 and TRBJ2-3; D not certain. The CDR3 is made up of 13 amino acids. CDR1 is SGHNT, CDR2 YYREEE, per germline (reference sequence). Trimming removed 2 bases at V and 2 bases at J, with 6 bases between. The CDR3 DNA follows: TGTGCCAGCAGCTTCCCCTTCACAGATACGCAGTATTTT. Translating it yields CASSFPFTDTQYF.

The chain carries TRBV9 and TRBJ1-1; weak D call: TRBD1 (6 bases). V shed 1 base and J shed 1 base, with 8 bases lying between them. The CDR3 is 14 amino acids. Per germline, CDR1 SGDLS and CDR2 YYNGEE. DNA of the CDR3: TGTGCCAGCAGCGTAAGGGGACAGAACACTGAAGCTTTCTTT. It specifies CASSVRGQNTEAFF.

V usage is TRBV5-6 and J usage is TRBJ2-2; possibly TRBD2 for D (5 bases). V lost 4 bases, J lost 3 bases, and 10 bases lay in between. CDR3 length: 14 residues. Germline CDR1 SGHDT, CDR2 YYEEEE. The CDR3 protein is CASSLERYTGELFF. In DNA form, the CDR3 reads TGTGCCAGCAGCCTTGAGCGGTACACCGGGGAGCTGTTTTTT.

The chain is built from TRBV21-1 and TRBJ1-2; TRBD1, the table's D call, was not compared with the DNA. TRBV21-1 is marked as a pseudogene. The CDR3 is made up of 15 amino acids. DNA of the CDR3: TGTGCCAGCAGCACCGGAAAGGGACAGGGCGAATGCTACACCTTC. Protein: CASSTGKGQGECYTF.

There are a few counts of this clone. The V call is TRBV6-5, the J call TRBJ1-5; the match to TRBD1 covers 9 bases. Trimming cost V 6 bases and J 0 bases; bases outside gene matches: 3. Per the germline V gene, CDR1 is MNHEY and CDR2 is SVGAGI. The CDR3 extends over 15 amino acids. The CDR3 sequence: CASSDRGNSNQPQHF. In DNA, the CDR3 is TGTGCCAGCAGCGACAGGGGGAATAGCAATCAGCCCCAGCATTTT.

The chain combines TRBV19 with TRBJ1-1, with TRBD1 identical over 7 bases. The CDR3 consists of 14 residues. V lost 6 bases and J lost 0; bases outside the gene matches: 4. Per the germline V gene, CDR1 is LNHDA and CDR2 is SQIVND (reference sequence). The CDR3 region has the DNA TGTGCCAGTAGCAGCCAGGGGGTGAACACTGAAGCTTTCTTT. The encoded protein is CASSSQGVNTEAFF.

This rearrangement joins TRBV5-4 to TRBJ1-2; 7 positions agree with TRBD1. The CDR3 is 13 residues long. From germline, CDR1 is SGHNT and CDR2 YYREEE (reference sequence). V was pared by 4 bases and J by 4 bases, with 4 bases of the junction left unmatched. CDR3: CASSRTGSYGYTF. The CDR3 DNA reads TGTGCCAGCAGCCGGACAGGAAGCTATGGCTACACCTTC.

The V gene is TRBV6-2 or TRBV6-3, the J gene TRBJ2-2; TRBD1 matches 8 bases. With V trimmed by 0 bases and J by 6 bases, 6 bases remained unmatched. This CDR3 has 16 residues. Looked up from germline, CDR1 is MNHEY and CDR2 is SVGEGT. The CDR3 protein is CASSYSAGGAAGELFF. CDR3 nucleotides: TGTGCCAGCAGTTACTCGGCAGGGGGCGCGGCCGGGGAGCTGTTTTTT.

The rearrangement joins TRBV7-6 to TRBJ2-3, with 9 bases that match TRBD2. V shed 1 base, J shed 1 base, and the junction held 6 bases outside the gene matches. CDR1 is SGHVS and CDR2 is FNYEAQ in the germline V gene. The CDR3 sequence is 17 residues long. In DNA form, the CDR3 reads TGTGCCAGCAGCTTAGTGCCTAGCGGGGTTGGCACAGATACGCAGTATTTT. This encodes CASSLVPSGVGTDTQYF.